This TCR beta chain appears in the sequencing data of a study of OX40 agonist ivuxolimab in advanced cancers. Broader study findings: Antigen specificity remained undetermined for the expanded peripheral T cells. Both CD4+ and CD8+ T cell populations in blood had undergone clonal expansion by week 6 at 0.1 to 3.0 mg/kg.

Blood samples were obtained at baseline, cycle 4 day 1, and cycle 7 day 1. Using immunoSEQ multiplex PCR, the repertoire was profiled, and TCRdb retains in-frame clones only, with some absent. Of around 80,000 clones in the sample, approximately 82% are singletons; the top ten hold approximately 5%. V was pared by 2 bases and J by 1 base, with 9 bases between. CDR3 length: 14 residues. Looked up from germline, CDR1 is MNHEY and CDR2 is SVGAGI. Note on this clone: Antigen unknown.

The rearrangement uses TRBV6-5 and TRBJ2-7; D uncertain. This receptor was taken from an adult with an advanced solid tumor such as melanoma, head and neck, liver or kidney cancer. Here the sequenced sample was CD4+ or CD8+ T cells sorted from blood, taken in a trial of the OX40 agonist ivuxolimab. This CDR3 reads CASSYRHTSYEQYF. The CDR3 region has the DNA TGTGCCAGCAGTTACAGACACACTTCCTACGAGCAGTACTTC.